The 11 T cell receptor beta chains reported below all come from one sample, sequenced in a study of read filtering for tumor transcriptome and immune sequencing. This library used approximately 390 ng RNA and molecular barcoded adaptors spanning alpha/delta and beta/gamma chains. From the reads, TCRdb called clonotypes with MiXCR, one entry per CDR3 protein. The data show more than 100,000 distinct CDR3 sequences, approximately 12% seen once. The sequencing sample was made of a population of CD138-negative cells sorted from bone marrow. Every receptor here comes from a donor at least 40 years old with multiple myeloma.

The chain employs TRBV7-2 and TRBJ2-1; 10 bases map to TRBD1. CDR1 SGHTA and CDR2 FQGNSA come from the germline V gene. This CDR3 spans 16 amino acids. Trimming cost V 4 bases and J 7 bases; bases outside gene matches: 10. For the CDR3, the DNA is TGTGCCAGCAGCTGGGCCCCGGGACAGGGGTGGAATGAGCAGTTCTTC. Its protein is CASSWAPGQGWNEQFF.

At least ten counts were recorded for this clonotype. The CDR3 ends on some other residue instead of the conserved phenylalanine or tryptophan, so this is likely a read error. CDR3 sequence: CASGIPGLAGYEQYS. Here the CDR3 DNA reads TGTGCCAGCGGAATACCGGGACTAGCGGGATACGAGCAGTACTCC. The chain employs TRBV28 and TRBJ2-7, with 13 bases matching TRBD2. The CDR3 covers 15 residues. J gave up 4 bases and V 8 bases, and 8 bases lay outside the gene matches. Germline V gives CDR1 MDHEN, CDR2 SYDVKM.

The chain carries TRBV11-2 and TRBJ2-5; no clear D gene. Deletions cut 1 base from V and 5 bases from J, with 14 bases between. The CDR3 is 15 amino acids. Germline V gene lookup returns CDR1 SGHAT and CDR2 FQNNGV. The DNA for the CDR3 is TGTGCCAGCAGCTTAGCTCAACATGTGTGGGAGACCCAGTACTTC. The encoded protein is CASSLAQHVWETQYF.

This clonotype has ten or more counts. This chain links TRBV7-9 with TRBJ1-1; the D gene is possibly TRBD1 (6 bases). This CDR3 region has 16 residues. V dropped 4 bases and J dropped 3 bases, with 18 bases sitting between them. Germline V gene data show CDR1 as SEHNR and CDR2 as FQNEAQ (reference sequence). The CDR3 DNA sequence: TGTGCCAGCAGCTATAGTCTAACAGGGCTGGACACTGAAGCTTTCTTT. It yields the protein CASSYSLTGLDTEAFF.

V usage is TRBV13 and J usage is TRBJ1-2, with D possibly matching TRBD1 (5 bases). The V gene lost 2 bases and the J gene lost 8 bases, with 15 bases spanning the gap. Germline V gene lookup returns CDR1 PRHDT and CDR2 FYEKMQ (reference sequence). The CDR3 contains 14 residues. In DNA form, the CDR3 reads TGTGCCAGCAGCTTACTTGACAGATCCAGCGGCTACACCTTC. This gives the protein CASSLLDRSSGYTF.

This clonotype has ten or more counts. The chain couples TRBV3-1 to TRBJ1-3, with no clear D. The CDR3 totals 14 residues. CDR1 is LGHDT and CDR2 is YNNKEL in the germline V gene (reference sequence). The germline V and J ends were trimmed by 3 bases and 0 bases, with 6 bases remaining between them. CDR3 nucleotides: TGTGCCAGCAGCCAGGGGTTCTCTGGAAACACCATATATTTT. This sequence encodes CASSQGFSGNTIYF.

This clonotype has a handful of counts. The rearrangement joins TRBV6-4 to TRBJ2-4; D perhaps matches TRBD2 (6 bases). V was pared by 3 bases and J by 7 bases, with 10 bases between. Germline V gives CDR1 MRHNA, CDR2 SNTAGT. The CDR3 sequence is 13 residues long. CDR3 protein: CASSEAGGNIQYF. As DNA, the CDR3 is TGTGCCAGCAGTGAAGCTGGGGGGAACATTCAGTACTTC.

This clonotype occurred many times. The CDR3 here is CASSVAKRGDNEQFF. In DNA form, the CDR3 reads TGTGCCAGCAGCGTAGCTAAGAGGGGGGACAATGAGCAGTTCTTC. The rearrangement joins TRBV9 to TRBJ2-1; either TRBD1 or TRBD2 may supply D (6 bases each). The CDR3 runs to 15 residues. Trimming stripped 0 bases from V and 5 bases from J, with 12 bases between. Germline CDR1 SGDLS, CDR2 YYNGEE.

On this clonotype itself: The CDR3 end shows no conserved phenylalanine or tryptophan, and so a read error is likely. V is TRBV5-1 and J is TRBJ2-2; D remains ambiguous. Trimming cost V 0 bases and J 1 base, with 4 bases left between them. The CDR3 is 14 residues long. The germline V gene encodes CDR1 SGHRS and CDR2 YFSETQ. The CDR3 loop is CASSLGQNTGELFL. Here the CDR3 DNA reads TGCGCCAGCAGCTTGGGTCAGAACACCGGGGAGCTGTTTTTA.

This clonotype was seen ten or more times. The CDR3 is CSAREGRQGEKLFF. CDR3 bases: TGCAGTGCTAGAGAGGGACGTCAGGGTGAAAAACTGTTTTTT. This chain uses TRBV20-1 with TRBJ1-4, with a possible D match to TRBD1 (5 bases). The CDR3 runs 14 residues. V lost 0 bases and J 7 bases, leaving 12 bases between the germline ends. Per the germline V gene, CDR1 is DFQATT and CDR2 is SNEGSKA (reference sequence).

This clonotype was seen ten or more times. The chain joins TRBV5-1 to TRBJ2-3, with 10 bases matching TRBD2. The J segment lost 7 bases and the V segment lost 2 bases, leaving 13 bases of the junction unmatched. This CDR3 is 17 amino acids long. Germline V gene sequence: CDR1 SGHRS, CDR2 YFSETQ. This CDR3 is CASSFGGQAGGPNTQYF. CDR3 nucleotide sequence: TGCGCCAGCAGCTTCGGAGGGCAAGCGGGAGGGCCAAATACGCAGTATTTT.